This TCR beta chain was found in a study of T-cell memory formation after mild COVID-19. Overall study context: Largely donor-specific sequence clusters came from a couple of donors. Regarding the study as a whole: Second-wave clones peaking on day 37 lacked confirmed SARS-CoV-2 specificity. Clones that contracted from day 15 to 85 had balanced CD4/CD8; later expanders were CD4+ biased.

This clonotype was seen a few times. As yet, its antigen is unknown. Researchers used 5'RACE with constant-segment primers to make TCR alpha and TCR beta cDNA libraries that carry sample barcodes and UMIs. TCRdb ran MiXCR on the 5' RACE reads and lists one entry per CDR3 protein. The sample lists about 130,000 distinct CDR3 sequences, about 6.5% occurring once. Trimming pared 7 bases from V and 2 bases from J, leaving 18 bases between. This CDR3 is built from 14 residues. Germline CDR1 and CDR2: DFQATT and SNEGSKA (reference sequence). This receptor was taken from an adult woman who had mild COVID-19 (a few samples of this study predate the infection). Cell type and time point are not known. The sequenced sample was PBMCs or a T cell subset sorted from them (not recorded which). The V and J genes are TRBV20-1 and TRBJ2-7; D is perhaps TRBD2 (6 bases). The CDR3 loop is CSGKRDSATYEQYF. As DNA, the CDR3 is TGCAGTGGGAAGAGGGACTCAGCTACCTACGAGCAGTACTTC.